The 15 T cell receptor beta chains below were found in one sample sequenced in a study of human T cells and chemical hapten exposure. Indicated time point: patch test 1, 2 weeks after DPC sensitization. The sample's treatment: therapeutic diphenylcyclopropenone sensitization with weekly scalp DPC. TCRdb re-analysed the RACE reads in MiXCR, keeping a single row per CDR3 protein. The data show around 120,000 distinct CDR3 sequences, approximately 11% seen once. Sequenced here: whole blood, sampled in connection with sensitization to the hapten diphenylcyclopropenone (DPC). The origin of the receptors is a woman aged 40 to 55 with alopecia areata. Some clones in this sample may be carry-over from other donors' samples.

The J gene is TRBJ2-1, the V gene TRBV5-6; possible D gene TRBD2, 5 bases. Matching the DNA end better, TRBJ2-7 makes the J call doubtful. Looked up from germline, CDR1 is SGHDT and CDR2 is YYEEEE. The CDR3 spans 16 residues. The CDR3 sequence: CASSLPGLATYNEQYF. In nucleotides, the CDR3 is TGTGCCAGCAGCCTCCCCGGACTCGCCACCTACAATGAGCAGTACTTC.

V and J are TRBV24-1 and TRBJ2-3, with a weak D call TRBD2 (6 bases). This CDR3 has 16 amino acids. Germline CDR1 and CDR2: KGHDR and SFDVKD. Deletions cut 1 base from V and 1 base from J, with 11 bases between. The CDR3 loop reads CATSDLGREGTDTQYF. CDR3 nucleotides: TGTGCCACCAGTGATTTAGGGCGGGAAGGCACAGATACGCAGTATTTT.

Only a few counts were recorded for this clonotype. The V gene is TRBV6-2 or TRBV6-3, the J gene TRBJ1-5; D might be TRBD1 (6 bases). This CDR3 is built from 15 residues. The ends were cut back, 2 bases at V and 11 bases at J, with 19 bases in the middle. The germline gives CDR1 MNHEY, CDR2 SVGEGT. CDR3 residues: CASSYEGGPLQAQHF. The CDR3 nucleotides read TGTGCCAGCAGTTACGAGGGGGGCCCCTTACAGGCCCAGCATTTT.

The V gene is TRBV29-1, the J gene TRBJ1-1; D is unclear. Between the trimmed V and J ends, which lost 1 base and 6 bases, there was a span of 9 bases. In germline, CDR1 is SQVTM, CDR2 ANQGSEA. CDR3 length: 12 amino acids. The chain's CDR3 is CSVEGVTAEAFF. In nucleotides, the CDR3 is TGCAGCGTTGAAGGTGTTACCGCTGAAGCTTTCTTT.

The V and J genes are TRBV6-2 or TRBV6-3 and TRBJ2-5; D perhaps matches TRBD1 (5 bases). Trimming cost V 8 bases and J 4 bases, with 8 bases left between them. Germline V CDR1 and CDR2: MNHEY, SVGEGT. CDR3 length: 11 residues. The CDR3 nucleotides read TGTGCCAGCCAGGGTAGAGAGACCCAGTACTTC. It encodes CASQGRETQYF.

This clonotype occurred many times. The CDR3 spells CASSLVHGVEQGKDTQYF. For the CDR3, the DNA is TGTGCCAGCAGTTTAGTACACGGGGTGGAACAGGGGAAAGATACGCAGTATTTT. The rearrangement joins TRBV12-3 or TRBV12-4 to TRBJ2-3; 7 positions match TRBD1. J gave up 5 bases and V 1 base, and 15 bases lay outside the gene matches. The CDR3 loop spans 18 amino acids.

This clonotype was recorded a few times. The V call is TRBV10-1, the J call TRBJ1-1; 7 bases agree with TRBD1. The V and J ends lost 7 bases and 1 base, in that order; junction bases with no gene match: 27. The length of the CDR3 is 21 residues. Per the germline V gene, CDR1 is WNHNN and CDR2 is SYGVQD (reference sequence). CDR3 residues: CASTLYVRDSARGARNTEAFF. As DNA, the CDR3 is TGCGCCAGCACGTTGTATGTTCGGGACAGCGCGCGGGGGGCACGGAACACTGAAGCTTTCTTT.

This clonotype was recorded at least ten times. The rearrangement links TRBV12-3 or TRBV12-4 to TRBJ1-5; D is unresolved. The CDR3 is made up of 14 amino acids. Trimming removed 1 base from V and 3 bases from J, with 7 bases in between. CDR3 nucleotides: TGTGCCAGCAGTTTAGAGCGGATCAATCAGCCCCAGCATTTT. This encodes CASSLERINQPQHF.

This clonotype was recorded at least ten times. The J gene is TRBJ1-1, the V gene TRBV29-1; 11 bases align to TRBD1. V gave up 5 bases and J gave up 5 bases; unmatched junction bases: 10. The CDR3 consists of 15 residues. CDR1 and CDR2 from the germline V gene are SQVTM and ANQGSEA. CDR3 DNA sequence: TGCAGCGTTACCCGCACGGACAGGGGGCGGACTGAAGCTTTCTTT. Translated: CSVTRTDRGRTEAFF.

The table lists this clonotype with a count of one. The chain links TRBV11-2 to TRBJ2-1; 8 nucleotides agree with TRBD1. V was pared by 3 bases and J by 2 bases, with 3 bases of the junction left unmatched. Germline V gene data show CDR1 as SGHAT and CDR2 as FQNNGV. The CDR3 has 15 amino acids. CDR3 sequence (DNA): TGTGCCAGCAGCTTGGGACAGGAGCCCTACAATGAGCAGTTCTTC. Translated: CASSLGQEPYNEQFF. Full variable domain (outside the CDR3, taken from reference TRBV11-2 and TRBJ2-1): EAGVAQSPRYKIIEKRQSVAFWCNPISGHATLYWYQQILGQGPKLLIQFQNNGVVDDSQLPKDRFSAERLKGVDSTLKIQPAKLEDSAVYLCASSLGQEPYNEQFFGPGTRLTVL.

This chain links TRBV9 with TRBJ2-1; weak D call: TRBD1 (6 bases). CDR1 SGDLS and CDR2 YYNGEE come from the germline V gene. The CDR3 is 13 residues long. Deletions cut 2 bases from V and 6 bases from J, with 9 bases between. Here the CDR3 reads CASSVRTANEQFF. The CDR3 bases are TGTGCCAGCAGCGTTAGGACAGCCAATGAGCAGTTCTTC.

The chain couples TRBV6-2 or TRBV6-3 to TRBJ2-7, with D tentatively TRBD1 or TRBD2 (5 bases each). V lost 2 bases and J lost 3, with 8 bases in between. Germline CDR1 reads MNHEY; CDR2 reads SVGEGT. This CDR3 spans 13 amino acids. DNA of the CDR3: TGTGCCAGCAGTTACGGGACCATCTACGAGCAGTACTTC. Its translation is CASSYGTIYEQYF.

This clonotype was detected many times. This chain joins TRBV10-3 and TRBJ2-5; D possibly corresponds to TRBD1 (6 bases). V was shortened by 2 bases and J by 5 bases, with 15 bases between the two germline ends. The CDR3 totals 15 residues. Per the germline V gene, CDR1 is ENHRY and CDR2 is SYGVKD. The DNA for the CDR3 is TGTGCCATCAGTGAGGTAACAGGGCGGTCGGAGACCCAGTACTTC. Protein: CAISEVTGRSETQYF.

The rearrangement links TRBV7-8 to TRBJ1-5; no firm D call. V was pared by 1 base and J by 4 bases, with 20 bases between. Germline V gene data show CDR1 as SGHVS and CDR2 as FQNEAQ. The CDR3 is 18 amino acids. The CDR3 nucleotides are TGTGCCAGCAGCTTAGGGGGTACAGCCCTTGGGAATAATCAGCCCCAGCATTTT. Protein sequence: CASSLGGTALGNNQPQHF.

The chain uses TRBV12-3 or TRBV12-4 and TRBJ1-4; D gene ambiguous. The V end was cut by 3 bases, the J end by 7 bases, with 12 bases between. The CDR3 is 14 residues long. The CDR3 nucleotides read TGTGCCAGCAGTTTGACCTCGGGTAGTGAAAAACTGTTTTTT. Protein sequence: CASSLTSGSEKLFF.